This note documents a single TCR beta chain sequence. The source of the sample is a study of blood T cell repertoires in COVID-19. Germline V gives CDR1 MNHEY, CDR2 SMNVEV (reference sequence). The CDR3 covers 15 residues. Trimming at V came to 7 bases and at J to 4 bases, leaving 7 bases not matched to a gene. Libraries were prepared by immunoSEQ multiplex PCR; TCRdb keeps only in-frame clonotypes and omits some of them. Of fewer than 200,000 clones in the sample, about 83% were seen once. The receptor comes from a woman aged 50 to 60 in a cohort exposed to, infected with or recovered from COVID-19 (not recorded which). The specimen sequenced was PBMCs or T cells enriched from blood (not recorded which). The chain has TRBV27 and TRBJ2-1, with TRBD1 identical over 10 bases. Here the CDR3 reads CASTRQGARYNEQFF. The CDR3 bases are TGTGCCAGCACCCGACAGGGGGCTCGATACAATGAGCAGTTCTTC.